Detailed here is one T cell receptor (beta chain). At one of its ends the junction is not consistent with the germline gene, which may arise from a read error. Sample time point: 2015-2016 season, 7 days after influenza vaccination. Adults received seasonal inactivated influenza vaccine, with sorted blood CD4 subsets sequenced before and after. TCRB was sequenced at Survey level resolution. Generated by immunoSEQ multiplex PCR, the TCRdb table keeps only in-frame clones and is missing some. This table has approximately 10,000 clones, approximately 80% appearing once. Germline-derived CDR1 and CDR2 are SGDLS and YYNGEE. The CDR3 totals 17 residues. This record comes from a study of follicular helper T cells after annual influenza vaccination. On the study more broadly: Some donors were sampled over the 2013-2014, 2014-2015 and 2015-2016 vaccinations.

This chain joins TRBV9 and TRBJ2-1, with TRBD2 matching over 16 bases. Source: CXCR5+ CD38- circulating T follicular helper cells from blood, taken 7 days after influenza vaccination. Subset of the sample: circulating Tfh, non-naive CD4+CXCR5+PD-1+ (ICOS+CD38+ or ICOS-CD38-). The origin of this receptor is an adult who received the influenza vaccine. The CDR3 bases are TGTGCCAGCAGCGGAAAATTGGGGACTAGCGGGGGGGCCCGATGGGTCTTC. Protein sequence: CASSGKLGTSGGARWVF.